This entry is about one T cell receptor (beta chain). What it binds is unknown. This record comes from a study of CD8+CD57+ T cells in acquired aplastic anemia. The wider study: Recorded DNA amounts for sorted CD4+ and CD8+ cells had an average of 3.2 ug.

Overall study findings and caveats: Between patients and controls, about 31 CD8+ CDR3 sequences were found in common.

Genomic DNA templated the TCR beta VDJ and CDR3 profiling. MiXCR, applied by TCRdb to the reads, yields one record per CDR3 protein. The sample contains more than 250,000 distinct CDR3 sequences, 50% to 70% of which appear only once. Germline CDR1 SNHLY, CDR2 FYNNEI. This CDR3 region has 13 residues. V was trimmed by 4 bases and J by 6 bases, leaving 13 bases between them. The chain employs TRBV2 and TRBJ2-7; D is ambiguous. The TCR was taken from a human donor with severe aplastic anemia or a healthy control (not recorded which). Sequenced sample: sorted CD4+, CD8+, or CD8+CD57+ T cells (not recorded which) from PBMCs. CDR3 bases: TGTGCCAGCAGTGCGGAAGGGCCGAGCGAGCAGTACTTC. Its translation is CASSAEGPSEQYF.